Only a few counts were recorded for the clone carrying this T cell receptor (beta chain). Trimming pared 2 bases from V and 0 bases from J, leaving 10 bases between. Germline V gene data show CDR1 as ENHRY and CDR2 as SYGVKD. The CDR3 totals 15 residues. The cDNA had a unique molecular identifier and a template-switch universal primer site. TCRdb analysed the 5' RACE reads with MiXCR anew, one entry per CDR3 protein. Here the sample spans approximately 240,000 distinct CDR3 sequences, around 15% being singletons. This entry comes from a study of identical twins. Material: memory (CD45RO+) T cells sorted from blood. This clonotype originated in a woman in her late teens or twenties in good health. This rearrangement joins TRBV10-3 to TRBJ1-2, with D tentatively TRBD1 (5 bases). The CDR3 region has the DNA TGTGCCATCAGTGAGCAGGGACCTACTAACTATGGCTACACCTTC. This gives the protein CAISEQGPTNYGYTF.